The 11 T cell receptor beta chains below all came from one sample that was sequenced in a study of human T cells and chemical hapten exposure. TCRdb re-derived calls from the RACE reads in MiXCR, one entry per CDR3 protein. The sample includes almost 35,000 distinct CDR3 sequences, 10% to 13% of them seen just once. Noted time point: pre-sensitization, week 0. Treatment given: therapeutic diphenylcyclopropenone sensitization with weekly scalp DPC. Total RNA was extracted from unfractionated whole blood. The source material was whole blood, sampled in connection with sensitization to the hapten diphenylcyclopropenone (DPC). The source of these receptors is a man aged 50 or older with alopecia areata. Some clones in this sample may be carry-over from other donors' samples.

This clonotype occurred many times. The gene calls are TRBV7-9 and TRBJ2-7; TRBD2 matches at 13 bases. J was trimmed by 5 bases and V by 5 bases; bases with no gene match: 6. Germline assignment: CDR1 SEHNR and CDR2 FQNEAQ (reference sequence). The CDR3 spans 15 residues. For the CDR3, the DNA is TGTGCCAGCAGCCTAGGACTAGCGGGAGCCCACGAGCAGTACTTC. Its protein product is CASSLGLAGAHEQYF.

The chain uses TRBV28 and TRBJ2-2, with D possibly TRBD2 on 5 matching bases. Trimming removed 6 bases from V and 0 bases from J, with 14 bases in between. Germline V gives CDR1 MDHEN, CDR2 SYDVKM. The CDR3 length is 16 residues. The CDR3 nucleotides read TGTGCCAGCAGCCCCCCGGCTAGCTCGAACACCGGGGAGCTGTTTTTT. Residues: CASSPPASSNTGELFF.

This clonotype was seen ten or more times. The chain carries TRBV30 and TRBJ2-4; 11 nucleotides agree with TRBD2. The CDR3 loop spans 20 amino acids. The germline V gene has CDR1 GTSNPN and CDR2 SVGIG (reference sequence). The J segment lost 0 bases and the V segment lost 5 bases, leaving 18 bases of the junction unmatched. CDR3 residues: CAWGTGLAGGHPLAKNIQYF. CDR3 DNA sequence: TGTGCCTGGGGTACGGGGCTAGCGGGAGGACATCCTTTAGCCAAAAACATTCAGTACTTC. Drawing the rest from reference TRBV30 and TRBJ2-4, the complete variable domain is SQTIHQWPATLVQPVGSPLSLECTVEGTSNPNLYWYRQAAGRGLQLLFYSVGIGQISSEVPQNLSASRPQDRQFILSSKKLLLSDSGFYLCAWGTGLAGGHPLAKNIQYFGAGTRLSVL.

The table lists this clonotype with a few counts. The chain links TRBV29-1 to TRBJ2-7, with D perhaps assigned TRBD1 or TRBD2 (5 bases each). The CDR3 spans 12 residues. Trimming shortened V by 5 bases and J by 0 bases, and 8 bases separated the two germline ends. Germline CDR1 SQVTM, CDR2 ANQGSEA. The CDR3 bases are TGCAGCGTTTGGGACGGCTCCTACGAGCAGTACTTC. Translating gives CSVWDGSYEQYF.

This clonotype was recorded at least ten times. V is TRBV12-3 or TRBV12-4 and J is TRBJ1-1; D is uncertain. Trimming took 2 bases from V and 4 from J, leaving 8 bases between them. The CDR3 runs 13 residues. Here the CDR3 DNA reads TGTGCCAGCAGTTTATGGGGATCCACTGAAGCTTTCTTT. It translates to CASSLWGSTEAFF.

To note about this clonotype: One end of the junction is discordant with germline, which a read error may explain. The chain uses TRBV11-3 and TRBJ2-7, with TRBD2 matching 10 bases. Germline V lookup: CDR1 SGHNT, CDR2 YENEEA. There are 13 residues in the CDR3. Here the CDR3 DNA reads TGTGCCAGCAACTTACTAGCGGGATACGAGCAGTACTTC. Translation: CASNLLAGYEQYF.

This clonotype was detected ten times or more. The V call is TRBV5-1, the J call TRBJ2-7; D is unresolved. This CDR3 comprises 14 residues. CDR1 and CDR2 (germline): SGHRS, YFSETQ. V shed 4 bases and J shed 0 bases, with 11 bases lying between them. CDR3 sequence reads: CASSHGRSSYEQYF. CDR3 coding DNA: TGCGCCAGCAGCCACGGACGGAGCTCCTACGAGCAGTACTTC.

V and J are TRBV3-1 and TRBJ2-4; no clear D. V lost 1 base and J lost 3, with 7 bases in between. This CDR3 comprises 14 residues. Germline V lookup: CDR1 LGHDT, CDR2 YNNKEL (reference sequence). Here the CDR3 DNA reads TGTGCCAGCAGCCAAGCGAGTGGCAAAAACATTCAGTACTTC. Its protein product is CASSQASGKNIQYF.

This clonotype was seen at least ten times. The chain combines TRBV11-2 with TRBJ2-2; 10 bases fit TRBD2. Germline assignment: CDR1 SGHAT and CDR2 FQNNGV. V lost 4 bases, J lost 6 bases, and 11 bases stayed unmatched. This CDR3 region has 17 residues. CDR3 amino acids: CASSSSSGRVVSGELFF. In DNA, the CDR3 is TGTGCCAGCAGCTCCTCGAGCGGGAGGGTCGTTTCCGGGGAGCTGTTTTTT.

A word on this clonotype: A much larger clone sits a single nucleotide away, making a read error possible. J is TRBJ2-5 and V is TRBV10-2; D gene ambiguous. Per the germline V gene, CDR1 is WSHSY and CDR2 is SAAADI. This CDR3 spans 13 amino acids. CDR3 bases: TGCGCCGGCAGTAGTAGGCCCCAGGAGACCCAGTACTTC. Translated: CAGSSRPQETQYF.

CDR3 in DNA: TGTGCCAGCAGCCAAATAGGGCAGATAGCCAAAAACATTCAGTACTTC. Translating it yields CASSQIGQIAKNIQYF. The chain couples TRBV7-2 to TRBJ2-4; no clear D gene. This CDR3 spans 16 amino acids. V lost 5 bases and J lost 0, with 14 bases in between. Germline CDR1 reads SGHTA; CDR2 reads FQGNSA.